This TCR beta chain was identified in a study of OX40 agonist ivuxolimab in advanced cancers. The method was immunoSEQ multiplex PCR; TCRdb's version includes in-frame clones alone and lacks a portion of them. The sample contains nearly 85,000 clones, roughly 80% of which appear only once. The germline V and J ends were trimmed by 0 bases and 0 bases, with 10 bases remaining between them. The CDR3 loop spans 15 amino acids. Germline V lookup: CDR1 SGDLS, CDR2 YYNGEE. The TCR comes from an adult with an advanced solid tumor such as melanoma, head and neck, liver or kidney cancer. The rearrangement joins TRBV9 to TRBJ2-7, with D perhaps matching TRBD2 (6 bases). The source was CD4+ or CD8+ T cells sorted from blood, collected in a trial of the OX40 agonist ivuxolimab. The CDR3 loop is CASSVGGDPSYEQYF. CDR3 DNA: TGTGCCAGCAGCGTAGGCGGGGATCCCTCCTACGAGCAGTACTTC.